The clone carrying this T cell receptor beta chain was observed many times. The V end was cut by 0 bases, the J end by 7 bases, with 17 bases between. CDR1 SGHRS and CDR2 YFSETQ come from the germline V gene. The CDR3 sequence is 16 residues long. The source of the sample is a study of early T cells in non-severe SARS-CoV-2 infection. Across the study: Sequenced material consisted of bulk RNA (from unsorted whole blood), and chains were unpaired.

Unique molecular identifiers were attached to individual cDNA molecules. TCRdb passed the 5' RACE reads through MiXCR, listing each CDR3 protein once. The repertoire holds about 20,000 distinct CDR3 sequences, with 5.9% as singletons. The sequenced sample was whole blood. J is TRBJ2-1 and V is TRBV5-1; D not resolved. This sequence originates from an adult who was a healthcare worker with PCR-confirmed SARS-CoV-2 infection or an uninfected control (not recorded which). The CDR3 bases are TGCGCCAGCAGCTTGGAGTTTTCAGGAGCGAGGAATGAGCAGTTCTTC. Amino acid sequence: CASSLEFSGARNEQFF.